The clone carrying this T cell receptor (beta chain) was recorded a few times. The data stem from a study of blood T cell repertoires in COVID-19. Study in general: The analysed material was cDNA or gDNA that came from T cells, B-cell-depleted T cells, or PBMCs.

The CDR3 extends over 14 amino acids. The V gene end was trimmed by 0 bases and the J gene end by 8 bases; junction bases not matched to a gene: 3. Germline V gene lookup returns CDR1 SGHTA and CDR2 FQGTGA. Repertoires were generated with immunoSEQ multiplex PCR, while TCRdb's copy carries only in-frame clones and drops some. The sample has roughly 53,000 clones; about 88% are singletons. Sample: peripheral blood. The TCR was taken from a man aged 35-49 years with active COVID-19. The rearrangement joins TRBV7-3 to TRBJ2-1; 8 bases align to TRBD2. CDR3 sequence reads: CASSLTQLADEQFF. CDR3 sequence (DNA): TGTGCCAGCAGCTTAACCCAACTAGCGGATGAGCAGTTCTTC.